This TCR beta chain was recorded in a study of T cells after yellow fever vaccination (dated 2019 in TCRdb). Some background on the complete study: The SMART-Seq v4 Ultra Low Input RNA kit was used to prepare libraries from fractions with low cell numbers. To follow T-cell clones before and after both primary and booster YFV17D yellow fever vaccination, bulk TCR alpha and beta repertoires underwent longitudinal sequencing. Two healthy male donors, one aged 18 to 30 and one aged 30 to 40 years, were included in the cohort. Blood was drawn at multiple timepoints before and after primary and secondary immunization, with bulk PBMC replicates and cell subsets isolated.

Points the paper makes about the study in general: Most clones expanded after primary vaccination (around 96% of CD4 and around 88% of CD8) were re-detected after the booster, suggesting that broad memory maintenance occurred. Compared with the primary T-cell response, the secondary T-cell response was faster but weaker, reaching its peak on day 5 rather than on day 15. A small fraction of clonotypes showed up in both the CD4 and CD8 compartments, probably as a result of convergent recombination. Computational filtering was needed because FACS-sorted repertoires could contain abundant contaminating clonotypes from the bulk population. Only a couple of donors were included in the study, so the extent to which the findings can be generalized is limited.

Reading the label with the study, this specimen's treatment or condition is: live attenuated yellow fever vaccine strain. A standard Ficoll-Paque protocol was used to isolate PBMCs from peripheral blood. Epitope-specific CD8 T cells were sorted with a dextramer loaded with the yellow fever NS4B epitope peptide, and anti-CD3 and anti-CD8 staining was applied. RNA was extracted with TriZol from bulk PBMCs, CD4 and CD8 fractions, and dextramer-positive and dextramer-negative fractions. Details on this clonotype: Base qualities were left out, and no much larger clone turns up one base away.

CDR3 length: 17 amino acids, cysteine to phenylalanine. Only CDR3 DNA is held: 51 bases, read in frame from base 1. CDR1 and CDR2, per the germline V gene, are SGHAT and FQNNGV. V loses 0 bases of germline sequence and J loses 4 bases, and the interval between the two ends is 15 bases. TCR cDNA was synthesized by 5'RACE template switching, through which a universal primer site and unique molecular identifiers were introduced. Priming of cDNA synthesis was performed from both the TCR alpha and TCR beta constant segments. Library amplification involved two PCR steps, and the second step added sample barcodes and sequencing adapters. Sequencing of libraries was done on Illumina HiSeq 2500 (2x100 bp) or NovaSeq (2x150 bp). On the study's bioinformatics: Reads were demultiplexed and collapsed into UMI consensus sequences with MIGEC, and V(D)J alignment was performed with MiXCR. Vaccine-responding clonotypes were defined with edgeR using replicate PBMC samples, requiring FDR below 0.01 and a log2 fold change above 5 up to day 15. Each bulk clonotype was labeled CD4 or CD8 based on which sequenced repertoire, CD4 or CD8, contained the clonotype at higher abundance. A clonotype counted as NS4B-specific if enriched at least 10-fold in dextramer-positive versus dextramer-negative fractions, with CD4-biased clonotypes left out. TCRdb applied fastp at Q25 and MiXCR to the public reads, then kept only in-frame beta chains. Identical CDR3 protein sequences are pooled into one entry, listed with their most common genes and DNA. The V and J calls and clone size are TCRdb's, not the authors'. The sample yields under 55,000 distinct CDR3 sequences; less than 8.5% were counted once. The ten largest account for more than 20% of the sample.

The V and J segments used are TRBV11-2 and TRBJ1-4, with the identity of the D gene unclear. The sequence was collected from a man in his late teens or twenties who received the YFV17D yellow fever vaccine. Here the sequenced sample was CD8+ T cells not binding an NS4B(214-222) dextramer, sorted from PBMCs, taken about 41 days after the first yellow fever vaccination. The cell subset or site label here, explained by the study, means: NS4B epitope dextramer-negative CD8 T cells. The CDR3 sequence is CASSLEGRERNNEKLFF. DNA sequence: TGTGCCAGCAGCTTAGAGGGCCGGGAAAGAAATAATGAAAAACTGTTTTTT.